This T cell receptor beta chain was sequenced in a study of blood T cell repertoires in COVID-19. CDR1 and CDR2 (germline): SGHDT, YYEEEE. The CDR3 is 14 residues long. V was clipped by 5 bases and J by 5 bases; unmatched bases: 9. Method: immunoSEQ multiplex PCR; TCRdb's copy keeps in-frame clones and lacks some. This sample has about 140,000 clones, with approximately 86% found just once. This receptor was taken from a woman aged 60 to 75 with acute or convalescent COVID-19. The rearrangement links TRBV5-6 to TRBJ1-2; 7 positions agree with TRBD1. The sample comprised peripheral blood. The CDR3 reads CASRPRGLGYGYTF. The CDR3 coding sequence is TGTGCCAGCAGGCCTAGGGGGCTTGGGTATGGCTACACCTTC.